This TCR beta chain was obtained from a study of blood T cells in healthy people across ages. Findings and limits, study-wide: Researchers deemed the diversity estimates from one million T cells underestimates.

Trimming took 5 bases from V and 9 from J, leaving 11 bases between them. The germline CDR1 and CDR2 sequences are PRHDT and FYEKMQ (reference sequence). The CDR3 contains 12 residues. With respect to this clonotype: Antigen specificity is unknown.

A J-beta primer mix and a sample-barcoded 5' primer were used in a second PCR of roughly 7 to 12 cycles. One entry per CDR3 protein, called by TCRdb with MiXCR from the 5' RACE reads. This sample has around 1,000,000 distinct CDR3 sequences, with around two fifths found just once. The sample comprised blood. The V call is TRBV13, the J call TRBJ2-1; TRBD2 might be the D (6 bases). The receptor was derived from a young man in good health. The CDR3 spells CASSAEEGEQFF. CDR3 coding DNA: TGTGCCAGCAGCGCCGAGGAGGGTGAGCAGTTCTTC. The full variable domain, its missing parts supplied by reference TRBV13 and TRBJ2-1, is AAGVIQSPRHLIKEKRETATLKCYPIPRHDTVYWYQQGPGQDPQFLISFYEKMQSDKGSIPDRFSAQQFSDYHSELNMSSLELGDSALYFCASSAEEGEQFFGPGTRLTVL.